The 31 T cell receptor beta chains in this list originate from one sample, sequenced in a study of T cells in tuberculosis (dated by TCRdb to the late 2010s). The library relied on the immunoSEQ multiplex PCR assay. TCRdb re-hosts the immuneACCESS table, in-frame sequences only. Its copies lack some clones; in the studies checked, an unresolved V gene accounts for under half of them, and the cause for the rest is not known. Here the sample has roughly 33,000 clones; about nine tenths occur a single time. The ten most abundant clones make up about 2.2% of the sample. Source material: PBMCs. The source is a donor aged 10-29 years with latent tuberculosis or without tuberculosis infection.

The sample holds a few counts of this clone. The chain uses TRBV11-2 and TRBJ1-2; TRBD1 aligns across 8 bases. Germline V gene lookup returns CDR1 SGHAT and CDR2 FQNNGV. The V gene end was trimmed by 4 bases and the J gene end by 7 bases; junction bases not matched to a gene: 5. CDR3 size: 13 residues. The chain's CDR3 is CASSSDRGAGYTF. In nucleotides, the CDR3 is TGTGCCAGCAGCTCAGACAGGGGTGCTGGCTACACCTTC.

This rearrangement joins TRBV18 to TRBJ2-7; D perhaps matches TRBD1 (6 bases). The CDR3 consists of 16 residues. Germline V CDR1 and CDR2: KGHSH, LQKENI. Between the trimmed V and J ends, which lost 3 bases and 1 base, there was a span of 16 bases. The CDR3 protein is CASSPFLPGASYEQYF. The CDR3 DNA reads as TGTGCCAGCTCACCTTTTTTACCAGGGGCATCCTACGAGCAGTACTTC.

This clone was seen only once. This chain connects TRBV6-1 to TRBJ1-2; D may be TRBD1 (6 bases). V was trimmed by 2 bases and J by 2 bases, leaving 18 bases between them. The germline V gene encodes CDR1 MNHNS and CDR2 SASEGT. The CDR3 covers 17 residues. The CDR3 is CASSEYKRDTPNYGYTF. The CDR3 DNA is TGTGCCAGCAGTGAATATAAACGGGACACACCGAACTATGGCTACACCTTC.

J is TRBJ1-1 and V is TRBV6-5, with 7 bases lining up with TRBD1. Trimming removed 3 bases from V and 4 bases from J; junction bases left unmatched: 8. This CDR3 contains 15 residues. From germline, CDR1 is MNHEY and CDR2 SVGAGI. The CDR3, as DNA: TGTGCCAGCAGTTATCGCAGGGGGGCAGTCACTGAAGCTTTCTTT. Translating it yields CASSYRRGAVTEAFF.

V usage is TRBV4-3 and J usage is TRBJ2-3; the D is unclear. Germline V gives CDR1 LGHNA, CDR2 YSLEER. V was shortened by 2 bases and J by 6 bases, with 9 bases between the two germline ends. The CDR3 has 13 amino acids. The CDR3 coding sequence is TGCGCCAGCAGCCAACATTCGGAGGATACGCAGTATTTT. It specifies CASSQHSEDTQYF.

CDR3 DNA sequence: TGTGCCAGCAGCTTAGGAGGCTGGAGCTCCTACAATGAGCAGTTCTTC. This encodes CASSLGGWSSYNEQFF. The chain uses TRBV11-3 and TRBJ2-1; no clear D gene. CDR1 and CDR2 from the germline V gene are SGHNT and YENEEA. V lost 1 base and J lost 0, with 10 bases in between. There are 16 residues in the CDR3.

For the CDR3, the DNA is TGTGCCAGCAGCGTTAGACAGGGTGTTTCTCTCGGGGAGCTGTTTTTT. Protein sequence: CASSVRQGVSLGELFF. The chain has TRBV9 and TRBJ2-2, with TRBD1 identical over 7 bases. CDR3 length equals 16 residues. Trimming took 2 bases from V and 7 from J; bases not matched to a gene: 11. Germline V lookup: CDR1 SGDLS, CDR2 YYNGEE.

V is TRBV18 and J is TRBJ2-7, with TRBD1 as a possible D gene (5 bases). Germline V gives CDR1 KGHSH, CDR2 LQKENI. The germline V and J ends were trimmed by 2 bases and 2 bases, with 10 bases remaining between them. CDR3 length equals 14 residues. As DNA, the CDR3 is TGTGCCAGCTCACCAGGCCCCAGGGCCTACGAGCAGTACTTC. This translates into CASSPGPRAYEQYF.

The chain joins TRBV7-8 to TRBJ2-5, with D tentatively TRBD2 (6 bases). Germline CDR1 reads SGHVS; CDR2 reads FQNEAQ. The CDR3 has 13 amino acids. V lost 3 bases to trimming and J lost 1 base, with 6 bases between them. The CDR3 region has the DNA TGTGCCAGCAGCTTGGGACTCCAAGAGACCCAGTACTTC. As protein: CASSLGLQETQYF. Drawing the rest from reference TRBV7-8 and TRBJ2-5, the complete variable domain is GAGVSQSPRYKVAKRGQDVALRCDPISGHVSLFWYQQALGQGPEFLTYFQNEAQLDKSGLPSDRFFAERPEGSVSTLKIQRTQQEDSAVYLCASSLGLQETQYFGPGTRLLVL.

The V call is TRBV5-4, the J call TRBJ1-1, with D possibly matching TRBD1 (6 bases). From germline, CDR1 is SGHNT and CDR2 YYREEE (reference sequence). Trimming removed 5 bases from V and 2 bases from J, with 13 bases in between. The CDR3 spans 14 residues. CDR3 residues: CASRQDRPNTEAFF. CDR3 DNA sequence: TGTGCCAGCAGACAGGACAGACCTAACACTGAAGCTTTCTTT.

The chain joins TRBV4-3 to TRBJ2-1, with 10 bases fitting TRBD1. This CDR3 contains 19 residues. Germline V gene lookup returns CDR1 LGHNA and CDR2 YSLEER. V lost 3 bases, J lost 4 bases, and 15 bases stayed unmatched. This CDR3 reads CASSQGKVLGTGVYNEQFF. DNA for the CDR3: TGCGCCAGCAGCCAGGGAAAGGTCCTTGGGACAGGGGTTTACAATGAGCAGTTCTTC.

The chain joins TRBV4-2 to TRBJ2-3; 9 bases are shared with TRBD2. The CDR3 is 17 residues long. The germline CDR1 and CDR2 sequences are LGHNA and YNFKEQ. Trimming at V came to 4 bases and at J to 0 bases, leaving 8 bases not matched to a gene. In DNA form, the CDR3 reads TGTGCCAGCAGCCCCTTGACTAGCGGAGTTAGCACAGATACGCAGTATTTT. Translated, it gives CASSPLTSGVSTDTQYF.

J is TRBJ2-2 and V is TRBV4-3; D might be TRBD1 (5 bases). Per the germline V gene, CDR1 is LGHNA and CDR2 is YSLEER. The CDR3 covers 15 residues. The V end lost 3 bases, the J end lost 4 bases, and 12 bases lay between the germline ends. The CDR3 loop reads CASSHGQWSTGELFF. CDR3 DNA sequence: TGCGCCAGCAGCCACGGACAATGGAGCACCGGGGAGCTGTTTTTT.

The chain employs TRBV18 and TRBJ1-4, with 8 bases aligning to TRBD1. Germline CDR1 reads KGHSH; CDR2 reads LQKENI. The CDR3 loop spans 15 amino acids. The ends lost 6 bases at V and 4 bases at J; junction bases unmatched: 7. CDR3 region: CASSRGQGGNEKLFF. DNA for the CDR3: TGTGCCAGCTCCCGTGGACAGGGCGGTAATGAAAAACTGTTTTTT.

This sequence joins TRBV5-4 and TRBJ1-5; the match to TRBD1 covers 9 bases. The CDR3 is 18 amino acids. CDR1 and CDR2 (germline): SGHNT, YYREEE (reference sequence). V was clipped by 0 bases and J by 1 base; unmatched bases: 8. CDR3 sequence (DNA): TGTGCCAGCAGCTTGGGGGGAGAGGGACAGGGAAGCAATCAGCCCCAGCATTTT. Its translation: CASSLGGEGQGSNQPQHF.

The J gene is TRBJ2-7, the V gene TRBV4-1; a weak D match, TRBD1 (6 bases). The germline CDR1 and CDR2 sequences are MGHRA and YSYEKL. Between the trimmed V and J ends, which lost 4 bases and 0 bases, there was a span of 16 bases. The CDR3 is made up of 16 amino acids. The CDR3 protein is CASSLSPRGFSYEQYF. As DNA, the CDR3 is TGCGCCAGCAGCCTGTCCCCCAGGGGTTTCTCCTACGAGCAGTACTTC.

This chain joins TRBV19 and TRBJ1-2; 7 bases line up with TRBD1. CDR3 length equals 15 residues. Germline CDR1 is LNHDA and CDR2 is SQIVND (reference sequence). J lost 8 bases, V lost 5 bases, and 14 bases had no gene match. CDR3 in DNA: TGTGCCAGTAGTCCGGGACAGTATTATTATTTGGGCTACACCTTC. Translated: CASSPGQYYYLGYTF.

The gene calls are TRBV6-6 and TRBJ2-3, with D possibly TRBD1 on 6 matching bases. This CDR3 has 13 amino acids. Trimming removed 6 bases from V and 4 bases from J, with 11 bases in between. Germline V gives CDR1 MNHNY, CDR2 SVGAGI (reference sequence). In DNA, the CDR3 is TGTGCCAGCAGCGACAGGTACGCAGATACGCAGTATTTT. This sequence encodes CASSDRYADTQYF.

This chain links TRBV27 with TRBJ1-2; 8 bases are shared with TRBD1. CDR1 and CDR2 from the germline V gene are MNHEY and SMNVEV (reference sequence). The CDR3 is 14 residues long. Trimming took 5 bases from V and 2 from J; bases not matched to a gene: 4. CDR3 protein: CASSHRGRNYGYTF. CDR3 in DNA: TGTGCCAGCAGTCACAGGGGGAGGAACTATGGCTACACCTTC.

The chain links TRBV7-6 to TRBJ1-2, with a weak D call TRBD1 (6 bases). Germline V CDR1 and CDR2: SGHVS, FNYEAQ. This CDR3 contains 14 residues. The ends were cut back, 5 bases at V and 3 bases at J, with 13 bases in the middle. In DNA form, the CDR3 reads TGTGCCAGCAGCCTAGAACAGGGATACTATGGCTACACCTTC. The encoded protein is CASSLEQGYYGYTF.

This chain uses TRBV15 with TRBJ2-1; 7 bases are shared with TRBD1. The CDR3 covers 14 residues. The germline V gene encodes CDR1 LNHNV and CDR2 YYDKDF (reference sequence). J gave up 4 bases and V 10 bases, and 10 bases lay outside the gene matches. CDR3 in amino acids: CASSGTDTYNEQFF. Here the CDR3 DNA reads TGTGCCAGCTCAGGGACAGACACGTACAATGAGCAGTTCTTC.

V usage is TRBV19 and J usage is TRBJ1-5; a weak D match, TRBD1 (5 bases). Trimming shortened V by 7 bases and J by 5 bases, and 15 bases separated the two germline ends. Germline V gene data show CDR1 as LNHDA and CDR2 as SQIVND (reference sequence). The CDR3 has 14 residues. The CDR3 coding sequence is TGTGCCAGTAATGGGGCAGGGTGGGATCAGCCCCAGCATTTT. This translates into CASNGAGWDQPQHF.

The V gene is TRBV19, the J gene TRBJ2-7; the match to TRBD2 covers 8 bases. This CDR3 has 18 amino acids. Germline assignment: CDR1 LNHDA and CDR2 SQIVND (reference sequence). Trimming cost V 6 bases and J 0 bases; bases outside gene matches: 16. In DNA, the CDR3 is TGTGCCAGTAGCGAACCCGGCCTAGCGGGTAATCCCTCCTACGAGCAGTACTTC. Translation gives CASSEPGLAGNPSYEQYF.

The V gene is TRBV5-1, the J gene TRBJ1-1, with TRBD1 identical over 8 bases. Germline values: CDR1 SGHRS, CDR2 YFSETQ. There are 15 residues in the CDR3. The V segment lost 0 bases and the J segment 10 bases; nucleotides outside the gene matches: 11. CDR3 coding DNA: TGCGCCAGCAGCTTGGGGCGACAGGGGCGATTAGTAGCTTTCTTT. Amino acid sequence: CASSLGRQGRLVAFF.

In this sample, this clone turned up a few times. The J gene is TRBJ2-7, the V gene TRBV16, with D perhaps TRBD1 (6 bases). From germline, CDR1 is KGHSY and CDR2 FQNENV. V was pared by 1 base and J by 5 bases, with 18 bases between. This CDR3 is built from 16 residues. The DNA for the CDR3 is TGTGCCAGCAGCCAATGGTTGGGACACCTCTCTGACGAGCAGTACTTC. It specifies CASSQWLGHLSDEQYF.

The V call is TRBV6-4, the J call TRBJ2-3; a weak D match, TRBD1 (6 bases). V was cut by 9 bases and J by 1 base, with 14 bases left in between. CDR1 is MRHNA, CDR2 SNTAGT, per germline. This CDR3 has 14 amino acids. Here the CDR3 DNA reads TGTGCCAGTCAACAGGGAAGCGGCACAGATACGCAGTATTTT. Translated: CASQQGSGTDTQYF.

The chain couples TRBV4-3 to TRBJ2-5; a weak D match, TRBD2 (7 bases). V gave up 1 base and J gave up 5 bases, with 14 bases separating them. This CDR3 has 15 residues. The germline CDR1 and CDR2 sequences are LGHNA and YSLEER. CDR3 DNA: TGCGCCAGCAGCCAAGGAGGGGGAGGGTATGAGACCCAGTACTTC. Amino acids: CASSQGGGGYETQYF.

The V gene is TRBV19, the J gene TRBJ2-1; D gene unclear. The CDR3 sequence is 14 residues long. The V gene's germline CDR1 is LNHDA and CDR2 SQIVND (reference sequence). V was shortened by 4 bases and J by 4 bases, with 11 bases between the two germline ends. CDR3 in amino acids: CASSKTSGYNEQFF. The DNA of the CDR3 is TGTGCCAGTAGTAAGACATCTGGTTACAATGAGCAGTTCTTC. Complete variable domain (other parts from reference TRBV19 and TRBJ2-1): DGGITQSPKYLFRKEGQNVTLSCEQNLNHDAMYWYRQDPGQGLRLIYYSQIVNDFQKGDIAEGYSVSREKKESFPLTVTSAQKNPTAFYLCASSKTSGYNEQFFGPGTRLTVL.

This clone has only a few counts. The V call is TRBV7-8, the J call TRBJ1-2; TRBD1 is a possible D gene (6 bases). V lost 5 bases to trimming and J lost 4 bases, with 14 bases between them. Per germline, CDR1 SGHVS and CDR2 FQNEAQ. The CDR3 runs to 14 residues. The DNA of the CDR3 is TGTGCCAGCAGCCCTATACAGGGTGGCTATGGCTACACCTTC. Translating gives CASSPIQGGYGYTF.

V gene TRBV30 combines with J gene TRBJ1-6; D gene unclear. The V end lost 2 bases, the J end lost 0 bases, and 8 bases lay between the germline ends. The germline CDR1 and CDR2 sequences are GTSNPN and SVGIG (reference sequence). The CDR3 covers 15 residues. CDR3 loop: CAWSKTDSYNSPLHF. Written as DNA, the CDR3 is TGTGCCTGGAGTAAGACTGACTCCTATAATTCACCCCTCCACTTT.

The rearrangement uses TRBV28 and TRBJ2-5, with 7 bases matching TRBD1. The germline V gene encodes CDR1 MDHEN and CDR2 SYDVKM. This CDR3 has 14 amino acids. The J segment lost 4 bases and the V segment lost 5 bases, leaving 7 bases of the junction unmatched. This CDR3 is CASSVKQGSETQYF. Written as DNA, the CDR3 is TGTGCCAGCAGTGTAAAACAGGGGTCAGAGACCCAGTACTTC.